A selection of T cell receptor beta chains follows, all from one sample in a study of shared clonotypes between healthy human individuals. Assay used: immunoSEQ multiplex PCR; TCRdb lists only in-frame clones, some missing. This sample has fewer than 2.5 million clones, with 80% to 95% found just once. Sequenced input: naive CD4+ T cells from PBMCs. The source is a man between 18 and 29 years old in good health. Some clones in this sample may be carry-over from other donors' samples. Each CDR3 is given without its conserved first and last residue.

TRBV2	TRBJ1-3	ASTEWAHSGNTIY
TRBV7-2	TRBJ2-5	ASSRWRETQY
TRBV11-1	TRBJ1-6	ASSPRDRGSWNSPLH
TRBV7-3	TRBJ2-1	ASSAQGLAEYNEQF
TRBV6-4	TRBJ2-1	ASSAGTSGRAYEQF
TRBV5-1	TRBJ2-1	ASREAGVDNEQF
TRBV7-9	TRBJ2-1	ASRQTGTRSTYNEQF
TRBV10-3	TRBJ2-4	AISETPEILAKNIQY
TRBV29-1	TRBJ2-7	SVAQVNEQY
TRBV28	TRBJ1-1	ASSSRALNTEAF
TRBV4-2	TRBJ1-2	ASSQDGGNYGYT
TRBV4-1	TRBJ1-6	ASSQVFGYNSPLH
TRBV2	TRBJ1-1	ASSVDRGNTEAF
TRBV9	TRBJ2-3	ASSVGGSGSTDTQY
TRBV15	TRBJ1-4	ATSGQGGATNEKLF
TRBV7-8	TRBJ1-1	ASRLGRDGRAF
TRBV7-2	TRBJ2-3	ASSLETDTQY
TRBV6-1	TRBJ2-3	ASTPTGFQGTQY
TRBV28	TRBJ1-6	ASSPVIGPLH
TRBV2	TRBJ1-1	ASSAFGRQGGTEAF
TRBV6-6	TRBJ1-5	ASRNGWHQPQH
TRBV19	TRBJ2-4	ASSMTVGIQY
TRBV28	TRBJ1-4	ASRREKLF
TRBV28	TRBJ2-7	ASSLQPGTGWDEQY
TRBV5-1	TRBJ2-7	ASRSDRGPYEQY
TRBV20-1	TRBJ2-7	SASGTGEQY
TRBV28	TRBJ1-1	ASSPWPPNTEAF
TRBV6-1	TRBJ2-2	ASSGGRVPGELF
TRBV6-1	TRBJ2-5	ASSASGTSSGETQY
TRBV28	TRBJ1-1	ASSLGTQAF
TRBV28	TRBJ1-1	ATLNFGTARTEAF
TRBV5-1	TRBJ1-2	ASSPGAGHYGYT
TRBV5-4	TRBJ2-7	ASRSNTGSSYEQY
TRBV6-1	TRBJ1-3	ASSDRQGSGNTIY
TRBV5-1	TRBJ1-2	ASSLVVGNYGYT
TRBV19	TRBJ2-1	ASSILPSSTGEQF
TRBV19	TRBJ2-7	ASSISMTSGEQY
TRBV6-1	TRBJ1-6	ASRETSSYNSPLH
TRBV19	TRBJ2-2	ASKGLAGSGELF
TRBV27	TRBJ1-4	ASSSRGIPTNEKLF
TRBV6-1	TRBJ2-5	ASSDRGRSGETQY
TRBV2	TRBJ1-3	ASSTQGRASGNTIY
TRBV9	TRBJ2-7	ASSARASGASYEQY
TRBV5-4	TRBJ1-2	ASKERQDSDGYT